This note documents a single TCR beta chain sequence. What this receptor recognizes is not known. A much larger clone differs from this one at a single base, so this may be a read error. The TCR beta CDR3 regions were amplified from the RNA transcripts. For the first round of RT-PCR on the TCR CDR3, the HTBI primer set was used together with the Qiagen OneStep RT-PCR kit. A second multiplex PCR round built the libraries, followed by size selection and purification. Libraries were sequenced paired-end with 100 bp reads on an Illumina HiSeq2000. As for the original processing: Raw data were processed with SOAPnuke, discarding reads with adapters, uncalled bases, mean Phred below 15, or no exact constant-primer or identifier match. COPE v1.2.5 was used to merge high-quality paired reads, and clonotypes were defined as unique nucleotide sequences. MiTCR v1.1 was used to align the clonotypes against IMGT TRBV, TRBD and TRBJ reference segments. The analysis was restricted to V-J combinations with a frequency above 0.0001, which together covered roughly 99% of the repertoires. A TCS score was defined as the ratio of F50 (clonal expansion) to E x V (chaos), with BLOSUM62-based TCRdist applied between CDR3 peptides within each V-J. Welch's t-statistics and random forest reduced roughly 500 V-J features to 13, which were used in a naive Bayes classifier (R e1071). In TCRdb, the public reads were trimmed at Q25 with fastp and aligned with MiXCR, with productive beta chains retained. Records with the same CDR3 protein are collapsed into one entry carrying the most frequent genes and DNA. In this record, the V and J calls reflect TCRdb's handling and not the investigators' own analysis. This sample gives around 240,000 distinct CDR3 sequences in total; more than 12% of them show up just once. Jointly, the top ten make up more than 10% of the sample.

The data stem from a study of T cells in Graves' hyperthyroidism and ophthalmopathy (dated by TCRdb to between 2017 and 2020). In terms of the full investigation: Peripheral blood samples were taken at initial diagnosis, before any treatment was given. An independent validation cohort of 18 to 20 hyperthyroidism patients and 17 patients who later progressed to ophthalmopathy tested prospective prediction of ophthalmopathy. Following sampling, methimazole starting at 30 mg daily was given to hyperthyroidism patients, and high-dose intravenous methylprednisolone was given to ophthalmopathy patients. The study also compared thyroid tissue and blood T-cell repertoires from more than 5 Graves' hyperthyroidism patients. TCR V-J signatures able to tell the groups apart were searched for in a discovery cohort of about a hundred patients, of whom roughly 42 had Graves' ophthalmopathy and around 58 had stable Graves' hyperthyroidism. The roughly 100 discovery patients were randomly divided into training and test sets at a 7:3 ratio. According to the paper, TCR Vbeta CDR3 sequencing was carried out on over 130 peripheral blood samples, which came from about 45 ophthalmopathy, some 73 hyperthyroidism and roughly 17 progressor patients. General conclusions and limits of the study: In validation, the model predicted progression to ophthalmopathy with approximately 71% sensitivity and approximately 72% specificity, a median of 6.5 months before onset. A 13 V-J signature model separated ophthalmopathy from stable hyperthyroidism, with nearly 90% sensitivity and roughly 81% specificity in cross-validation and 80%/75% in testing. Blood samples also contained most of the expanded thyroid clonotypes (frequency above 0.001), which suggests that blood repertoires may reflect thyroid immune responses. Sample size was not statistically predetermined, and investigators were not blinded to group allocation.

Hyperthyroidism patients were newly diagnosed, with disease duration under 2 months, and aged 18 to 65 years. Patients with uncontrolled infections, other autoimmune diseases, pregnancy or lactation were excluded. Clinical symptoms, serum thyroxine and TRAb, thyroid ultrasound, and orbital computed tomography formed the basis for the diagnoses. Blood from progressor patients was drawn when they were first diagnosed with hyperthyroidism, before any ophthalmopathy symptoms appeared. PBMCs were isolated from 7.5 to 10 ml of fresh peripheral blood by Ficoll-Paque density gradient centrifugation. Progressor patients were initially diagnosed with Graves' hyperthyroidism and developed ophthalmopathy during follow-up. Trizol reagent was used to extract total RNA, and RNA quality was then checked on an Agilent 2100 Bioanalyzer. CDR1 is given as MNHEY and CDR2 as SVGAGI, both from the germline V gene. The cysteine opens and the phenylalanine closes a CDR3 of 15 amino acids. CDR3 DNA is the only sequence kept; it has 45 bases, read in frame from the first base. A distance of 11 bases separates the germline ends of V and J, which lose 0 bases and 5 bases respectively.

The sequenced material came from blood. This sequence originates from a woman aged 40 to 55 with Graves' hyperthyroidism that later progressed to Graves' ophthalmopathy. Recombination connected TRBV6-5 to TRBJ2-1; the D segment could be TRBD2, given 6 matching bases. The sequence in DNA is TGTGCCAGCAGTTACTCGGTACTAGCCCACAATGAGCAGTTCTTC. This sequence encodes CASSYSVLAHNEQFF.